A few counts support the clone carrying this T cell receptor beta chain. Its antigen is not known. J gave up 6 bases and V 6 bases, and 13 bases lay outside the gene matches. Germline CDR1 reads DFQATT; CDR2 reads SNEGSKA (reference sequence). This CDR3 is 14 amino acids long. The time point was: sample taken at primary tumor resection. Samples came from roughly 72 TRACERx patients with untreated early-stage lung cancer. These data belong to a study of spatial heterogeneity in lung cancer. TCRdb re-derived calls from the 5' RACE reads in MiXCR, one entry per CDR3 protein. Of about 24,000 distinct CDR3 sequences in the sample, approximately 10% were seen once. Study-level findings and limits: Tumors with more nonsynonymous mutations had more expanded intratumoral alpha and beta TCRs.

The clonotype comes from a male donor with early-stage non-small cell lung cancer. The sequencing here drew on lung tumor tissue, taken at surgery. V usage is TRBV20-1 and J usage is TRBJ2-7; 8 nucleotides line up with TRBD1. The CDR3 DNA reads TGCAGTGCCCATAGGGGACAGGTTGATCGCGAGCAGTACTTC. It yields the protein CSAHRGQVDREQYF.